These T cell receptor beta chains were read from a single sample in a study of T cells in Graves' hyperthyroidism and ophthalmopathy. One entry per CDR3 protein, called by TCRdb with MiXCR from the multiplex PCR reads. The sample has about 620,000 distinct CDR3 sequences; roughly 17% are singletons. The sequenced sample was blood. These receptor sequences come from a woman in her 30s with Graves' hyperthyroidism. CDR3s include the opening cysteine and the closing phenylalanine or tryptophan. D genes are given only for firm matches. The listing skips clone size in some rows; elsewhere it reads once, few, many or a size class.

J,size,V,D,DNA,CDR3
TRBJ2-7,many,TRBV20-1,NA,TGCAGTGCTAGTGACCCGACAGAGGGGAGCTACGAGCAGTACTTC,CSASDPTEGSYEQYF
TRBJ2-2,many,TRBV28,TRBD1,TGTGCCAGCAGTCCCGGGACAGGGAGGGGAACCGGGGAGCTGTTTTTT,CASSPGTGRGTGELFF
TRBJ2-1,many,TRBV13,TRBD2,TGTGCCAGCAGCCCCTTAGCGGGAGAGGGGGATGAGCAGTTCTTC,CASSPLAGEGDEQFF
TRBJ1-2,NA,TRBV7-2,TRBD1,TGTGCCAGCAGCTTAGCGGGACAGCCACCCTATGGCTACACCTTC,CASSLAGQPPYGYTF
TRBJ2-1,many,TRBV12-3/TRBV12-4,NA,TGTGCCAGCAGTTTTCTCGGGAGTCTGGGCAATGAGCAGTTCTTC,CASSFLGSLGNEQFF
TRBJ2-7,many,TRBV10-3,TRBD2,TGTGCCATCAGCGGCGGGAGGGCGGGGGAGCAGTACTTC,CAISGGRAGEQYF
TRBJ2-5,NA,TRBV12-3/TRBV12-4,TRBD2,TGTGCCAGCAGCCCTGACGGGGCGAGCGGGAGCTACTTC,CASSPDGASGSYF
TRBJ2-7,many,TRBV7-2,NA,TGTGCCAGCAGCCCCGTTCGTGGGAGTTCCTACGAGCAGTACTTC,CASSPVRGSSYEQYF
TRBJ1-5,many,TRBV5-6,NA,TGTGCCAGCAGCCACGGGGATCAGCCCCAGCATTTT,CASSHGDQPQHF
TRBJ1-1,few,TRBV3-1,NA,TGTGCCAGCAGTTCGGGGGCCGCGAACACTGAAGCTTTCTTT,CASSSGAANTEAFF
TRBJ2-3,many,TRBV2,NA,TGTGCCAGCACGGCCACAGATACGCAGTATTTT,CASTATDTQYF
TRBJ2-1,many,TRBV7-2,NA,TGTGCCAGCAGCTTTCGGGCCCCCCCTGTCTCTCAGGACAATGAGCAGTTCTTC,CASSFRAPPVSQDNEQFF
TRBJ1-2,few,TRBV19,NA,TGTGCCAGTAGTATGAATTGGCAGGGGATACCGGCGGGCTACACCTTC,CASSMNWQGIPAGYTF
TRBJ1-3,few,TRBV9,NA,TGTGCCAGCAGCGTAGCGGGGCTCGCTGGAAACACCATATATTTT,CASSVAGLAGNTIYF
TRBJ1-3,many,TRBV20-1,TRBD1,TGCAGTGCGGGACAGGCGGCTGGAAACACCATATATTTT,CSAGQAAGNTIYF
TRBJ2-1,few,TRBV3-1,TRBD2,TGTGCCAGCAGCCAGGGGACTAGCCCCAATGAGCAGTTCTTC,CASSQGTSPNEQFF
TRBJ1-4,NA,TRBV3-1,NA,TGTGCCAGCAGCCAAGACGCGGGTGGGTTGTTTTTT,CASSQDAGGLFF
TRBJ1-1,few,TRBV19,NA,TGTGCCAGTAGCCCTAGTTGGGGGAACCTTAAGATGAACACTGAAGCTTTCTTT,CASSPSWGNLKMNTEAFF
TRBJ2-2,NA,TRBV19,NA,TGTATATCGGAGACCGGGGAGCTGTTTTTT,CISETGELFF
TRBJ2-7,few,TRBV4-2,TRBD2,TGTGCCAGCAGCCAAGCTGGGACTAGCGGGAGGACCTACGAGCAGTACTTC,CASSQAGTSGRTYEQYF
TRBJ1-3,many,TRBV7-2,TRBD1,TGTGCCAGCAGCTTAGGCCCAGGGGGCTCTGGAAACACCATATATTTT,CASSLGPGGSGNTIYF
TRBJ2-2,few,TRBV5-1,NA,TGCGCCAGCAGCTTGGCACGGGGTGGAAGCGGGGAGCTGTTTTTT,CASSLARGGSGELFF
TRBJ2-7,NA,TRBV12-3/TRBV12-4,NA,TGTGCCAGCAGTAAGACTGGGACGGGGAGCTCCTACGAGCAGTACTTC,CASSKTGTGSSYEQYF
TRBJ1-5,NA,TRBV2,NA,TGTGCCAGCAGTGAAGGGCAAATCCAGCATTTT,CASSEGQIQHF
TRBJ2-1,many,TRBV2,NA,TGTGCCAGCAGTGATTCCGGGGACAATGAGCAGTTCTTC,CASSDSGDNEQFF
TRBJ2-1,many,TRBV28,NA,TGTGCCAGCAGTTTAGCGCATGAGCAGTTCTTC,CASSLAHEQFF
TRBJ2-3,many,TRBV11-2,TRBD1,TGTGCCAGCAGCCACGGGACAGGGAGGTCAGATACGCAGTATTTT,CASSHGTGRSDTQYF
TRBJ2-1,many,TRBV12-3/TRBV12-4,TRBD1,TGTGCCAGCAGTTTGCCGGGACAGCCCAGCAATGAGCAGTTCTTC,CASSLPGQPSNEQFF
TRBJ1-1,many,TRBV27,NA,TGTGCCAGCAGTTTCCTAAGGGGGACCCAAGTAGGCGCTTTCTTT,CASSFLRGTQVGAFF
TRBJ2-1,NA,TRBV6-1,NA,TGTGCCAGCAGTGTAAGTAGCCGGCGGGAGCAGTTCTTC,CASSVSSRREQFF
TRBJ1-3,NA,TRBV7-2,NA,TGTGCCAGCAGCTTTGGGGGGACCTCTGGAAACACCATATATTTT,CASSFGGTSGNTIYF
TRBJ2-7,many,TRBV6-6,NA,TGTGCCAGCAGTTACTTGGGGAGAGGCGAGCAGTACTTC,CASSYLGRGEQYF
TRBJ2-7,NA,TRBV7-9,NA,TGTGCCAGCAGTTTTACGGTGGAGGGTACCTACGAGCAGTACTTC,CASSFTVEGTYEQYF
TRBJ2-3,many,TRBV29-1,NA,TGCAGCGTTGACGGGACAATCACAGATACGCAGTATTTT,CSVDGTITDTQYF
TRBJ2-1,many,TRBV6-2/TRBV6-3,TRBD2,TGTGCCAGCAGTTACGCGAAAATCGGGGGAGGGTTACAGTTCTTC,CASSYAKIGGGLQFF
TRBJ2-7,NA,TRBV5-1,TRBD2,TGCGCCAGCAGCTCGGCGGGAGATCGCCTTGAGCAGTACTTC,CASSSAGDRLEQYF
TRBJ2-3,NA,TRBV9,NA,TGTGCCAGCAGCGTAGGGGTCGGGAGCAGGACAGATACGCAGTATTTT,CASSVGVGSRTDTQYF
TRBJ2-1,NA,TRBV19,NA,TGTGCCAGTTGCCGAAAAGCGCAGTCCTACAATGAGCAGTTCTTC,CASCRKAQSYNEQFF
TRBJ2-5,many,TRBV7-8,NA,TGTGCCAGCAGCTCAACCCCCGGAGGGAGTGGAGAGACCCAGTACTTC,CASSSTPGGSGETQYF
TRBJ2-2,many,TRBV11-2,NA,TGTGCCAGCACCCAACGCCGGGGCGCGAACACCGGGGAGCTGTTTTTT,CASTQRRGANTGELFF
TRBJ2-4,many,TRBV27,TRBD2,TGTGCCAGCAGTTTAGCAGCGGCGGGAGGATTGGACATTCAGTACTTC,CASSLAAAGGLDIQYF
TRBJ2-7,few,TRBV12-3/TRBV12-4,NA,TGTGCCAGCAGTTTTTACAGGGTCGAGCAGTACTTC,CASSFYRVEQYF
TRBJ2-1,few,TRBV6-1,NA,TGTGCCAGCATCCTATCGGAGGACGCACGCTCCTACAATGAGCAGTTCTTC,CASILSEDARSYNEQFF
TRBJ2-7,many,TRBV2,NA,TGTGCCAGCAGTGAGAGTCCTCGGCTGGGAGAGCAGTACTTC,CASSESPRLGEQYF
TRBJ2-7,few,TRBV19,TRBD2,TGTGCCAGTAGTTTGCCCGGGAGGGCGGTCTACGAGCAGTACTTC,CASSLPGRAVYEQYF
TRBJ2-1,NA,TRBV5-5,NA,TGTGCCAGCAGCCCCCGACTAGGCCGGCGGACTGAGCAGTTCTTC,CASSPRLGRRTEQFF
TRBJ1-1,many,TRBV20-1,TRBD1,TGCAGTGCTTCGGACAGGGCTGAAGCTTTCTTT,CSASDRAEAFF
TRBJ2-3,many,TRBV6-5,NA,TGTGCCAGCAGTTACCCCGGCGGACAAGGCCGGGATACGCAGTATTTT,CASSYPGGQGRDTQYF
TRBJ1-5,few,TRBV30,TRBD1,TGTGCCTGGAGTAAAACAGGGGGTCAGCCCCAGCATTTT,CAWSKTGGQPQHF
TRBJ1-6,NA,TRBV10-3,NA,TGTGCCAGCAGTGAATTGAGCTCCTATAATTCACCCCTCCACTTT,CASSELSSYNSPLHF
TRBJ2-1,many,TRBV24-1,TRBD1,TGTGCCACCAGTCCCTGGGACAGCTCCTACAATGAGCAGTTCTTC,CATSPWDSSYNEQFF
TRBJ1-2,NA,TRBV28,TRBD1,TGTGCCAGCAGTTCGGGACAGGGCGGAGATGGCTACACCTTC,CASSSGQGGDGYTF
TRBJ2-5,many,TRBV10-3,NA,TGTGCCATCAGTGCCGGCTACCAAGAGACCCAGTACTTC,CAISAGYQETQYF
TRBJ2-3,many,TRBV11-3,NA,TGTGCCAGCAGCCGTAACCCGTGGCTTAGAGGAGATACGCAGTATTTT,CASSRNPWLRGDTQYF
TRBJ1-4,NA,TRBV2,NA,TGTGCCAGCAGTTTGGCAGGGTTTGAAAAACTGTTTTTT,CASSLAGFEKLFF
TRBJ1-6,NA,TRBV6-2/TRBV6-3,NA,TGTGCCAGCAGTTACGGCAGGGCGAAGGATAAACCCCTCCACTTT,CASSYGRAKDKPLHF
TRBJ1-2,few,TRBV6-2/TRBV6-3,NA,TGTGCCAGCAGCTGGTCCAGTACTTCCTATGGCTACACCTTC,CASSWSSTSYGYTF
TRBJ2-7,many,TRBV6-2/TRBV6-3,NA,TGTGCCAGCAGTCCCCCCTCAGGAAACTACGAGCAGTACTTC,CASSPPSGNYEQYF
TRBJ2-7,NA,TRBV5-6,NA,TGTGCCAGCAGCCCCGATGCGGGACAGACCTACGAGCAGTACTTC,CASSPDAGQTYEQYF
TRBJ2-7,NA,TRBV29-1,TRBD1,TGCAGCGTTGAATCTGGACAGGGATACGAGCAGTACTTC,CSVESGQGYEQYF